One sample yielded the 2 T cell receptor beta chains listed below, sequenced in a study of human T cells and chemical hapten exposure. One entry per CDR3 protein, called by TCRdb with MiXCR from the RACE reads. The sample yields more than 150,000 distinct CDR3 sequences, around 25% seen once. The time point was: patch test 3, about 24 weeks after DPC sensitization. Treatment in this sample: therapeutic diphenylcyclopropenone sensitization with weekly scalp DPC. The material was whole blood, obtained in connection with sensitization to the hapten diphenylcyclopropenone (DPC). The origin of the receptors is a woman aged 35 to 49 with alopecia areata. Some clones in this sample may be carry-over from other donors' samples.

The chain uses TRBV19 and TRBJ2-2; possible D gene TRBD2, 5 bases. Trimming pared 1 base from V and 0 bases from J, leaving 12 bases between. The CDR3 has 17 residues. Germline V gene lookup returns CDR1 LNHDA and CDR2 SQIVND (reference sequence). The CDR3 is CASSIVSPGSNTGELFF. DNA of the CDR3: TGTGCCAGTAGTATAGTCAGCCCGGGGTCGAACACCGGGGAGCTGTTTTTT.

This clonotype was observed a handful of times. V gene TRBV28 combines with J gene TRBJ2-1, with 8 bases lining up with TRBD1. Germline CDR1 reads MDHEN; CDR2 reads SYDVKM. The CDR3 totals 14 residues. The J segment lost 4 bases and the V segment lost 6 bases, leaving 5 bases of the junction unmatched. The CDR3 sequence is CASSPGQVYNEQFF. The CDR3 DNA sequence: TGTGCCAGCAGCCCGGGACAGGTTTACAATGAGCAGTTCTTC.